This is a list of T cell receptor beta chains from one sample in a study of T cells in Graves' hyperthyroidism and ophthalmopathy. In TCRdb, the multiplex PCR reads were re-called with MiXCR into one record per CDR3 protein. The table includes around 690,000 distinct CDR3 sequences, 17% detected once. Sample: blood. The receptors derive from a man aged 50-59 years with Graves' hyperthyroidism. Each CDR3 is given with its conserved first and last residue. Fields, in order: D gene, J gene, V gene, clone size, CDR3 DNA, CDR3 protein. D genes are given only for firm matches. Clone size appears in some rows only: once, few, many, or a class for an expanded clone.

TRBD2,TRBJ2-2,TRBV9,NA,TGTGCCAGCAGCGTAGTTTGGTTAGCGGGAGGCACCGGGGAGCTGTTTTTT,CASSVVWLAGGTGELFF
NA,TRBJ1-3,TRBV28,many,TGTGCCAGCAGTTTTGGAGGGGGATCTGGAAACACCATATATTTT,CASSFGGGSGNTIYF
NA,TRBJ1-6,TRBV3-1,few,TGTGCCAGCAGCCAAGAAATTCTAGGATCACCCCTCCACTTT,CASSQEILGSPLHF
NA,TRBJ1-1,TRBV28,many,TGTGCCAGCAGCCTGCAAACCGGGATGAACACTGAAGCTTTCTTT,CASSLQTGMNTEAFF
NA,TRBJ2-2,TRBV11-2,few,TGTGCCAGCAGAGATACGGTAGGGGTCTGGACAGGGGAGCTGTTTTTT,CASRDTVGVWTGELFF
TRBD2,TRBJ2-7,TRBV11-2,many,TGTGCCAGCAGCCGCCGGGGGGGCTACGAGCAGTACTTC,CASSRRGGYEQYF
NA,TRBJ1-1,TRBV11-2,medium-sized,TGTGCCAGCAGCACAGGACTGAACACTGAAGCTTTCTTT,CASSTGLNTEAFF
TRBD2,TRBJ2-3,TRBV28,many,TGTGCCAGCAGCCAAGGTTGGGGAAGAGCTAGCGGGATTAATACAGATACGCAGTATTTT,CASSQGWGRASGINTDTQYF
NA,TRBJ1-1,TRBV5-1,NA,TGCGCCAGCAGCTTGGTGTCAGCGAACACTGAAGCTTTCTTT,CASSLVSANTEAFF
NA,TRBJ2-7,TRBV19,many,TGTGCCAGTAGTCAGGTCGGGGACGAGCAGTACTTC,CASSQVGDEQYF
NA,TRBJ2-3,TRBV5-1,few,TGCGCCAGCAGCTTCCCCGAGGGGGTTAGCACAGATACGCAGTATTTT,CASSFPEGVSTDTQYF
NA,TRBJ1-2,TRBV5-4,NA,TGTGCCAGCAGCCCTAGTCCGATAACTAACTATGGCTACACCTTC,CASSPSPITNYGYTF
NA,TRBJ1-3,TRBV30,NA,TGTGCCTGGACACGAGGCTCTGGAAACACCATATATTTT,CAWTRGSGNTIYF
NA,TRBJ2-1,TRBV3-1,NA,TGTGCCAGCAGCCAAGCTATAGATGAGCAGTTCTTC,CASSQAIDEQFF
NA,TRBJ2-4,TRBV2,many,TGTGCCAGCAGCGGACTAGCCAAAAACATTCAGTACTTC,CASSGLAKNIQYF
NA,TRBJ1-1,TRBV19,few,TGTGCCAGTAGTATTAGGACAGTGAACACTGAAGCTTTCTTT,CASSIRTVNTEAFF
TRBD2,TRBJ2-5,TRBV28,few,TGTGCCAGCAGTTTAGTCGGGACTAGCTTCCAAGAGACCCAGTACTTC,CASSLVGTSFQETQYF
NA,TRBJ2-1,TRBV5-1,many,TGCGCCAGCAGCTGGAGGGGGAGTGAGCAGTTCTTC,CASSWRGSEQFF
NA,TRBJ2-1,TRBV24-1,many,TGTGCCACCAGTGATTTGCAAGGGGCGGACAATGAGCAGTTCTTC,CATSDLQGADNEQFF
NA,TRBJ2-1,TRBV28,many,TGTACCAGCAGTTTATCTTCCGGGGGCCCCTACAATGAGCAGTTCTTC,CTSSLSSGGPYNEQFF
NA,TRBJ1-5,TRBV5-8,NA,TGTGCCAGCGGCGTCGGGTTTGGGCAGCCCCAGCATTTT,CASGVGFGQPQHF
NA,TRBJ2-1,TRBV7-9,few,TGTGCCAGCAGTTTTGGGGGAAGGGAGAATGAGCAGTTCTTC,CASSFGGRENEQFF
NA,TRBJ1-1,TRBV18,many,TGTGCCAGCTCATCCGGGCTTTCAGGGACTGAAGCTTTCTTT,CASSSGLSGTEAFF
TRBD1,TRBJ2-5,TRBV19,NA,TGTGCCAGTAGTATGACAGGGGGCCAAGGGACCCAGTACTTC,CASSMTGGQGTQYF